Each of the 7 T cell receptor beta chains below was sequenced from the same sample in a study of blood T cell repertoires in COVID-19. Only in-frame clones appear in the TCRdb table, and some are missing; sequencing was by immunoSEQ multiplex PCR. Here the sample spans roughly 58,000 clones, 76% being singletons. The sequenced sample consisted of peripheral blood. The receptor set was obtained from a man aged 50 or older with active or convalescent COVID-19.

This chain links TRBV15 with TRBJ2-2; TRBD2 matches 11 bases. This CDR3 contains 19 residues. Trimming removed 3 bases from V and 7 bases from J; junction bases left unmatched: 16. Germline assignment: CDR1 LNHNV and CDR2 YYDKDF (reference sequence). CDR3 sequence reads: CATSSKTSLAGEGSGELFF. CDR3 sequence (DNA): TGTGCCACCAGCAGCAAAACCTCACTAGCGGGAGAAGGAAGCGGGGAGCTGTTTTTT.

V and J are TRBV3-1 (or the pseudogene TRBV3-2) and TRBJ2-3; D not resolved. The V gene's germline CDR1 is LGHDT and CDR2 YNNKEL (reference sequence). V lost 8 bases, J lost 3 bases, and 9 bases lay in between. The CDR3 is made up of 12 amino acids. The CDR3 is CASRRGTDTQYF. CDR3 DNA: TGTGCCAGCCGCCGCGGTACAGATACGCAGTATTTT.

This chain uses TRBV5-1 with TRBJ2-1; weak D call: TRBD2 (6 bases). The V gene's germline CDR1 is SGHRS and CDR2 YFSETQ. The CDR3 loop spans 15 amino acids. Trimming removed 0 bases at V and 5 bases at J, with 12 bases between. The CDR3 here is CASSLGGPGDNEQFF. The CDR3 DNA reads as TGCGCCAGCAGCTTGGGTGGGCCGGGGGACAATGAGCAGTTCTTC.

The genes are TRBV19 and TRBJ1-1, with 7 bases identical to TRBD1. Germline V lookup: CDR1 LNHDA, CDR2 SQIVND (reference sequence). The junction had 7 bases not matched to a gene; V was cut back by 3 bases and J by 6 bases. This CDR3 contains 14 residues. CDR3 in DNA: TGTGCCAGTAGTATTGGGGACAGTATCTCTGAAGCTTTCTTT. As protein: CASSIGDSISEAFF.

This clone has only one observation. The rearrangement links TRBV18 to TRBJ2-5; 9 positions match TRBD2. The germline V gene has CDR1 KGHSH and CDR2 LQKENI. V dropped 3 bases and J dropped 4; count of bases not matched to a gene: 12. The CDR3 extends over 17 amino acids. The CDR3 DNA reads as TGTGCCAGCTCACCGACCGGGGCAGCGGGAGGCTCAGAGACCCAGTACTTC. It is translated as CASSPTGAAGGSETQYF. The full variable domain, completed using reference TRBV18 and TRBJ2-5, is NAGVMQNPRHLVRRRGQEARLRCSPMKGHSHVYWYRQLPEEGLKFMVYLQKENIIDESGMPKERFSAEFPKEGPSILRIQQVVRGDSAAYFCASSPTGAAGGSETQYFGPGTRLLVL.

This chain joins TRBV2 and TRBJ2-1; the match to TRBD1 covers 7 bases. The CDR3 covers 13 residues. V trimming: 5 bases; J trimming: 7 bases; junction bases outside the gene matches: 5. The germline V gene encodes CDR1 SNHLY and CDR2 FYNNEI. The CDR3 DNA reads as TGTGCCAGCAGTACAGGGGTTTGGAATGAGCAGTTCTTC. Translated: CASSTGVWNEQFF.

In its sample, this clone was seen a few times. The CDR3 reads CATIDNRGSTEAFF. The CDR3 DNA reads as TGTGCTACCATCGATAACAGGGGGAGCACTGAAGCTTTCTTT. The V and J genes are TRBV10-3 and TRBJ1-1; 8 positions match TRBD1. Germline CDR1 and CDR2: ENHRY and SYGVKD. The CDR3 totals 14 residues.